These T cell receptor beta chains were read from a single sample in a study of CD8+CD57+ T cells in acquired aplastic anemia. TCRdb processed the reads anew with MiXCR; each CDR3 protein has one entry. The sample lists about 190,000 distinct CDR3 sequences, 40% to 50% seen once, with about 8.8% in the top ten. Material: sorted CD4+, CD8+, or CD8+CD57+ T cells (not recorded which) from PBMCs. The receptors were sampled from a human donor with aplastic anemia. Each CDR3 is given with its conserved first and last residue. D genes are given only for firm matches. The size field is filled for only some rows; it gives once, few, many or a size class.

CDR3aa,CDR3nt,abundance,d_gene,j_gene,v_gene
CASSFRQGAMRTEAFF,TGTGCCAGCAGCTTCCGACAGGGGGCGATGCGCACTGAAGCTTTCTTT,many,TRBD1,TRBJ1-1,TRBV7-2
CASSELSGGYEQYF,TGCGCCAGCAGTGAGTTGTCGGGGGGCTACGAGCAGTACTTC,.,TRBD2,TRBJ2-7,TRBV10-1
CASSSQGGLDTEAFF,TGTGCCAGCAGCTCCCAGGGGGGATTAGACACTGAAGCTTTCTTT,many,TRBD1,TRBJ1-1,TRBV7-2
CASSPGPVRVETQYF,TGTGCCAGCAGCCCAGGACCGGTTAGGGTAGAGACCCAGTACTTC,.,.,TRBJ2-5,TRBV4-2
CASRDRGHGGYTF,TGTGCCAGCAGGGACAGGGGGCATGGTGGCTACACCTTC,few,TRBD1,TRBJ1-2,TRBV7-3
CSAQTGRGQFF,TGCAGCGCCCAGACCGGCCGGGGGCAGTTCTTC,.,.,TRBJ2-1,TRBV29-1
CASSRDRGYNEQFF,TGTGCCAGCAGTAGGGACAGGGGCTACAATGAGCAGTTCTTC,many,TRBD1,TRBJ2-1,TRBV10-1
CASSVSTGVQSLALGDTQYF,TGTGCCAGCAGTGTGAGTACGGGAGTACAATCCCTAGCATTGGGAGATACGCAGTATTTT,.,.,TRBJ2-3,TRBV2
CASSWDSYQETQYF,TGTGCCAGCAGTTGGGACAGTTACCAAGAGACCCAGTACTTC,.,TRBD1,TRBJ2-5,TRBV25-1
CASKTDKTVYEQYF,TGTGCCAGCAAAACGGACAAAACGGTCTACGAGCAGTACTTC,.,.,TRBJ2-7,TRBV6-1
CASSASLIAEPPYNSPLHF,TGTGCCAGCAGCGCAAGTCTTATCGCCGAACCGCCCTATAATTCACCCCTCCACTTT,.,.,TRBJ1-6,TRBV11-1
CASSTGQGEQYF,TGTGCCAGTAGTACCGGACAGGGGGAGCAGTACTTC,.,TRBD1,TRBJ2-7,TRBV19
CASSNRDRLSYEQYF,TGTGCCAGCTCGAACCGGGACAGGCTCTCCTACGAGCAGTACTTC,.,TRBD1,TRBJ2-7,TRBV18
CATSSGEQGSYEQYF,TGTGCCACCAGCAGCGGAGAACAGGGTTCCTACGAGCAGTACTTC,.,.,TRBJ2-7,TRBV15
CSVEDRSSTGELFF,TGCAGCGTTGAAGATCGGAGTTCGACCGGGGAGCTGTTTTTT,many,.,TRBJ2-2,TRBV29-1
CASSPTSVSYNEQFF,TGTGCCAGCTCACCGACTAGCGTCTCCTACAATGAGCAGTTCTTC,.,TRBD2,TRBJ2-1,TRBV18
CASSPPLGLSSDTQYF,TGTGCCAGCAGCCCCCCCCTAGGTCTCTCGTCAGATACGCAGTATTTT,many,.,TRBJ2-3,TRBV11-1
CASTDSGGAGNEQFF,TGTGCCAGCACCGATAGCGGGGGGGCAGGGAATGAGCAGTTCTTC,once,TRBD2,TRBJ2-1,TRBV14
CATSGGHTQYF,TGTGCCACCAGTGGAGGACATACGCAGTATTTT,.,.,TRBJ2-3,TRBV24-1
CASSLIQTEAFF,TGTGCCAGCAGCTTAATACAGACTGAAGCTTTCTTT,few,.,TRBJ1-1,TRBV7-3
CASSHKYGDTQYF,TGTGCCAGCAGTCATAAGTATGGAGATACGCAGTATTTT,many,.,TRBJ2-3,TRBV7-9
CATSDPTGVGGEQFF,TGTGCCACCAGTGACCCCACGGGGGTAGGGGGTGAGCAGTTCTTC,.,.,TRBJ2-1,TRBV24-1
CSASLAGTPYNEQFF,TGCAGTGCTAGCCTAGCGGGAACGCCCTACAATGAGCAGTTCTTC,.,TRBD2,TRBJ2-1,TRBV20-1
CASIGHTEAFF,TGTGCCAGCATCGGACACACTGAAGCTTTCTTT,.,.,TRBJ1-1,TRBV25-1
CSVGASGRFYPDTQYF,TGCAGCGTTGGGGCTAGCGGGAGATTTTATCCAGATACGCAGTATTTT,many,TRBD2,TRBJ2-3,TRBV29-1